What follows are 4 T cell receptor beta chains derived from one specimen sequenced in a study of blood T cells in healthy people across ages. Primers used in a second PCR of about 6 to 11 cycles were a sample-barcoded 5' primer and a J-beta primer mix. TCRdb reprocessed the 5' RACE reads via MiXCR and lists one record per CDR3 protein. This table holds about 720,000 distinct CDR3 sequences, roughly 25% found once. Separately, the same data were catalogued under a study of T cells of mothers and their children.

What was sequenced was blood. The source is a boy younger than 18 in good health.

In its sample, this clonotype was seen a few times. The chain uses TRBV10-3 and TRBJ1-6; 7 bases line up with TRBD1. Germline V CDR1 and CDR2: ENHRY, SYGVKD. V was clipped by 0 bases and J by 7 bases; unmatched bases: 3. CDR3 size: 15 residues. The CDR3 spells CAISESTGTNSPLHF. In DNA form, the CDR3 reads TGTGCCATCAGTGAGTCGACAGGGACAAATTCACCCCTCCACTTT.

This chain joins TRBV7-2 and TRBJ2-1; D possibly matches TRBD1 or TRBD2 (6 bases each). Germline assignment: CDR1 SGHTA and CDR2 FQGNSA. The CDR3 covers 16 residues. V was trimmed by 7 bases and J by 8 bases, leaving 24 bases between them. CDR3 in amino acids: CASTLIPGAFGDEQFF. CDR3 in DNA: TGTGCCAGCACTCTCATCCCGGGGGCCTTCGGGGATGAGCAGTTCTTC.

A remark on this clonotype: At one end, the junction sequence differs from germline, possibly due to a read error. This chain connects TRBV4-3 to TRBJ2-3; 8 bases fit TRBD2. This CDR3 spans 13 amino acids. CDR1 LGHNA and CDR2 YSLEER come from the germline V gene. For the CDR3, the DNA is TGCGCCAGCAGCCAAGATCGGAGCGGGAGAAAGGCTTTT. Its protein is CASSQDRSGRKAF.

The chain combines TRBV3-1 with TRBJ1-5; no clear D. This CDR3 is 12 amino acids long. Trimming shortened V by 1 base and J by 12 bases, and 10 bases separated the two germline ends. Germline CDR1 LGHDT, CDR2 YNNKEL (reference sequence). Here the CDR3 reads CASSQGDRNQHF. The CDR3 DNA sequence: TGTGCCAGCAGCCAAGGAGATCGGAACCAGCATTTT.